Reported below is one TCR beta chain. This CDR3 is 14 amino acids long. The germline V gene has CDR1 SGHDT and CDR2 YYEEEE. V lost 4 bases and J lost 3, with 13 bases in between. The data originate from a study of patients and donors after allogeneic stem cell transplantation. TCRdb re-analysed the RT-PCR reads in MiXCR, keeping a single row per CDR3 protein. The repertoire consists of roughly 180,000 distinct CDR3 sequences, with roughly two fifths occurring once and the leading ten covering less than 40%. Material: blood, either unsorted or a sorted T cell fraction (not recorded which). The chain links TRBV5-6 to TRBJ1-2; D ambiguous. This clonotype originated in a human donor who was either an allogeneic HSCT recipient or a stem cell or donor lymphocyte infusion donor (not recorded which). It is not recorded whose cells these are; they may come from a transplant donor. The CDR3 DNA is TGTGCCAGCAGCATAGGGAACCCTTACTATGGCTACACCTTC. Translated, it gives CASSIGNPYYGYTF.